These 12 T cell receptor beta chains came from one sample sequenced in a study of spatial heterogeneity in lung cancer. Broader study findings: Tumor mutation count correlated with how many alpha and beta TCRs expanded intratumorally.

Noted time point: sample taken at primary tumor resection. MiXCR, run by TCRdb on the 5' RACE reads, gives a single entry per CDR3 protein. The data hold some 7,000 distinct CDR3 sequences, with approximately 15% observed a single time. These receptors are not linked to any known antigen. Sequencing used lung tumor tissue, obtained at surgery. Every receptor here comes from a male donor with early-stage non-small cell lung cancer.

As for this clonotype: Because this beta chain is a stray read in a library intended to capture alpha chains, its abundance should not be given much weight. The rearrangement joins TRBV30 to TRBJ2-1; 13 bases agree with TRBD2. Germline lookup yields CDR1 GTSNPN and CDR2 SVGIG (reference sequence). V dropped 2 bases and J dropped 8; count of bases not matched to a gene: 6. The CDR3 has 15 residues. This CDR3 reads CAWSSGLAGLDEQFF. DNA for the CDR3: TGTGCCTGGAGTTCGGGACTAGCGGGATTGGATGAGCAGTTCTTC.

In this sample, this clonotype is medium-sized (0.01 to 0.1%). This beta chain appears as a stray read in a library generated for alpha chains; its size is not informative. The chain has TRBV12-3 or TRBV12-4 and TRBJ2-7, with D possibly being TRBD2 (6 bases). V dropped 5 bases and J dropped 3 bases, with 20 bases sitting between them. The CDR3 covers 16 residues. The CDR3 here is CASSLILAVEDYEQYF. As DNA, the CDR3 is TGTGCCAGCAGTCTAATACTAGCTGTCGAAGACTACGAGCAGTACTTC.

This clonotype appeared many times. The library was built for alpha chains, so this beta chain is an off-target read and its size means little. CDR3 in DNA: TGTGCCAGCTCACCCGACGTGGGAGCCTATGGCTACACCTTC. The encoded protein is CASSPDVGAYGYTF. The J gene is TRBJ1-2, the V gene TRBV18; no clear D gene. Germline CDR1 is KGHSH and CDR2 is LQKENI. V shed 3 bases and J shed 4 bases, with 12 bases lying between them. The length of the CDR3 is 14 residues.

This clonotype was counted ten times or more. Because the library targeted alpha chains, this beta chain is an off-target read whose size means little. The chain recombines TRBV5-1 with TRBJ1-2; 7 bases fit TRBD1. The CDR3 loop spans 13 amino acids. With 2 bases clipped from V and 8 bases from J, the junction kept 6 bases outside the gene matches. CDR1 and CDR2 (germline): SGHRS, YFSETQ. The chain's CDR3 is CASSFMGTEGYTF. In DNA, the CDR3 is TGCGCCAGCAGCTTTATGGGGACAGAGGGCTACACCTTC. Full variable domain (outside the CDR3, taken from reference TRBV5-1 and TRBJ1-2): KAGVTQTPRYLIKTRGQQVTLSCSPISGHRSVSWYQQTPGQGLQFLFEYFSETQRNKGNFPGRFSGRQFSNSRSEMNVSTLELGDSALYLCASSFMGTEGYTFGSGTRLTVV.

Within the sample, this clonotype is medium-sized (0.01 to 0.1%). This beta chain was picked up by a library intended for alpha chains and is off target, so its count carries little meaning. The rearrangement links TRBV29-1 to TRBJ2-6; no reliable D call. In germline, CDR1 is SQVTM, CDR2 ANQGSEA. V lost 5 bases, J lost 3 bases, and 14 bases lay in between. The CDR3 has 15 amino acids. The chain's CDR3 is CSVFTAQDGANVLTF. DNA for the CDR3: TGCAGCGTTTTTACAGCTCAGGATGGGGCCAACGTCCTGACTTTC.

By share of the sample, this clonotype is medium-sized. This beta chain represents an off-target read in a library built for alpha chains; its size is of limited meaning. V usage is TRBV11-2 and J usage is TRBJ1-2, with D hard to call. CDR1 SGHAT and CDR2 FQNNGV come from the germline V gene. The CDR3 contains 12 residues. V lost 5 bases to trimming and J lost 8 bases, with 12 bases between them. CDR3 protein: CASSGDMWGYTF. CDR3 bases: TGTGCCAGCAGCGGGGATATGTGGGGCTACACCTTC.

By share, this clonotype counts as medium-sized (0.01 to 0.1%). Because the library targeted alpha chains, this beta chain is an off-target read whose size means little. V is TRBV5-4 and J is TRBJ1-6, with 9 bases lining up with TRBD1. V lost 0 bases, J lost 7 bases, and 11 bases stayed unmatched. The CDR3 contains 18 residues. The germline gives CDR1 SGHNT, CDR2 YYREEE (reference sequence). CDR3 residues: CASSLAGGTGLGNSPLHF. The CDR3 DNA reads as TGTGCCAGCAGCTTGGCTGGAGGGACAGGGCTTGGGAATTCACCCCTCCACTTT. Full variable domain (remainder filled in from reference TRBV5-4 and TRBJ1-6): ETGVTQSPTHLIKTRGQQVTLRCSSQSGHNTVSWYQQALGQGPQFIFQYYREEENGRGNFPPRFSGLQFPNYSSELNVNALELDDSALYLCASSLAGGTGLGNSPLHFGNGTRLTVT.

Comments on this clonotype: Found in a library prepared for alpha chains, this beta chain is an off-target read, and its abundance has little meaning. V and J are TRBV5-1 and TRBJ1-4; tentatively, D is TRBD1 (6 bases). V dropped 1 base and J dropped 4 bases, with 11 bases sitting between them. Germline loops: CDR1 SGHRS, CDR2 YFSETQ. This CDR3 is 15 amino acids long. The CDR3 reads CASSLTGTNNEKLFF. The CDR3 coding sequence is TGCGCCAGCAGCTTGACCGGGACAAATAATGAAAAACTGTTTTTT.

By share, this clonotype counts as medium-sized. Being off target in a library aimed at alpha chains, this beta chain has a size of little meaning. The chain employs TRBV5-1 and TRBJ1-1; D not resolved. Deletions cut 2 bases from V and 4 bases from J, with 12 bases between. In germline, CDR1 is SGHRS, CDR2 YFSETQ. This CDR3 contains 14 residues. CDR3 nucleotides: TGCGCCAGCAGCTTTAAGGTGGCGTCCACTGAAGCTTTCTTT. Its protein product is CASSFKVASTEAFF.

This clonotype is medium-sized. As an off-target read in a library built for alpha chains, this beta chain has a frequency of little significance. The chain joins TRBV12-3 or TRBV12-4 to TRBJ2-2; D not certain. Trimming pared 3 bases from V and 7 bases from J, leaving 6 bases between. The CDR3 spans 12 residues. The CDR3 nucleotides are TGTGCCAGCAGTTTTTTCGTCGGGGAGCTGTTTTTT. As protein: CASSFFVGELFF.

About this clonotype: Little can be read into the size of this beta chain, an off-target read in a library designed for alpha chains. The CDR3 region is CASSESAGSSYEQYF. The CDR3 nucleotides read TGCGCCAGCAGTGAGTCGGCTGGCAGCTCCTACGAGCAGTACTTC. The V gene is TRBV10-2, the J gene TRBJ2-7; D remains unclear. Looked up from germline, CDR1 is WSHSY and CDR2 is SAAADI. V was trimmed by 0 bases and J by 0 bases, leaving 9 bases between them. The CDR3 is 15 residues long.

This clonotype was seen more than once but under ten times. This beta chain turned up in a library designed for alpha chains; as an off-target read, its abundance says little. The chain is built from TRBV29-1 and TRBJ1-5; the match to TRBD1 covers 7 bases. V dropped 5 bases and J dropped 1; count of bases not matched to a gene: 5. There are 14 residues in the CDR3. The germline V gene has CDR1 SQVTM and CDR2 ANQGSEA. CDR3 amino acids: CSVPGTESNQPQHF. DNA for the CDR3: TGCAGCGTTCCAGGGACAGAGAGCAATCAGCCCCAGCATTTT.